One and the same sample provided the 4 T cell receptor beta chains below, sequenced in a study of cytomegalovirus exposure and HLA in healthy donors. Repertoires were generated with immunoSEQ multiplex PCR, while TCRdb's copy carries only in-frame clones and drops some. Of some 45,000 clones in the sample, 90% to 95% were seen once. The sequenced material came from PBMCs. These receptors all come from a woman between 18 and 29 years old in good health and CMV-seropositive.

J is TRBJ2-7 and V is TRBV5-1, with TRBD2 identical over 9 bases. Germline-derived CDR1 and CDR2 are SGHRS and YFSETQ. The CDR3 runs 15 residues. J lost 3 bases, V lost 5 bases, and 9 bases had no gene match. The chain's CDR3 is CASSEFSGRGYEQYF. The CDR3 DNA sequence: TGCGCCAGCAGTGAATTTAGCGGGAGAGGCTACGAGCAGTACTTC.

The chain combines TRBV28 with TRBJ1-1; D is possibly TRBD1 (6 bases). Trimming took off 7 bases at V and 3 bases at J, with 12 bases between the two ends. Germline CDR1 is MDHEN and CDR2 is SYDVKM. This CDR3 is 13 amino acids long. The DNA of the CDR3 is TGTGCCAGCACCTCACAGGGTGACACTGAAGCTTTCTTT. Its protein is CASTSQGDTEAFF.

The chain is built from TRBV11-2 and TRBJ2-1; weak D call: TRBD2 (6 bases). V was trimmed by 4 bases and J by 8 bases, leaving 18 bases between them. The length of the CDR3 is 15 residues. CDR1 is SGHAT, CDR2 FQNNGV, per germline. The CDR3 nucleotides are TGTGCCAGCAGCTCCATAGTAGGCGGGGCTTATGAGCAGTTCTTC. Translation gives CASSSIVGGAYEQFF.

The chain has TRBV9 and TRBJ2-2; 11 nucleotides line up with TRBD2. Germline assignment: CDR1 SGDLS and CDR2 YYNGEE. CDR3 length: 16 residues. The V segment lost 4 bases and the J segment 6 bases; nucleotides outside the gene matches: 8. The DNA of the CDR3 is TGTGCCAGCAGCCCGAGACTAGCGGGAAATGCCGGGGAGCTGTTTTTT. This encodes CASSPRLAGNAGELFF.